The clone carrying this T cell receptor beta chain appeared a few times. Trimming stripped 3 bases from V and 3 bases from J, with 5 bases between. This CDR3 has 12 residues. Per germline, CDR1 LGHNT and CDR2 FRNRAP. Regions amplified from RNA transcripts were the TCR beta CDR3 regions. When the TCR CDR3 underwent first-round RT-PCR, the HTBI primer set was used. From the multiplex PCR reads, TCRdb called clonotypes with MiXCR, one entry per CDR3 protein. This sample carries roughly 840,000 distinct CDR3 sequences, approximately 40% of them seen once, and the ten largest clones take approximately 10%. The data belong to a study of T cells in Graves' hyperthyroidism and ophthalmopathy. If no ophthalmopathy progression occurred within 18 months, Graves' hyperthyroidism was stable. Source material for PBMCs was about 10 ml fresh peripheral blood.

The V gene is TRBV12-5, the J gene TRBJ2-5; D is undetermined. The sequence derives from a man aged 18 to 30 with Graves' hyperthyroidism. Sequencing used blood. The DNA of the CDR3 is TGTGCTAGTGGTTTCGACGAAGAGACCCAGTACTTC. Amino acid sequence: CASGFDEETQYF.